This T cell receptor beta chain was profiled in a study of cytomegalovirus exposure and HLA in healthy donors. Background on the study: Out of 398 genotyped donors, about 76% belonged to the Caucasian-associated ancestry cluster. Points from the study as a whole: The study carried out a later analysis of TCR beta sequences. It associated about 15,000 of them with specific HLA alleles at a false discovery rate of 0.05.

Turning to this clone: Its antigen is unidentified.

Donors showed nominal health when sampled, although they likely had unrecorded immune exposures. Researchers ran the PCR with 60 Vbeta and 13 Jbeta primers. The assay was immunoSEQ multiplex PCR, and TCRdb's table has in-frame clones only and misses some. The data hold approximately 69,000 clones, with 60% to 75% observed a single time. The material sequenced was PBMCs. The receptor comes from a man in his forties in good health and CMV-seropositive.

The CDR3 DNA is TGCGCCAGCAGCTTCGGTCTAGCGGGGGGGTCGGACATTCAGTACTTC. Its protein is CASSFGLAGGSDIQYF. The chain couples TRBV5-1 to TRBJ2-4; 12 nucleotides line up with TRBD2. The junction had 8 bases not matched to a gene; V was cut back by 2 bases and J by 8 bases. Germline CDR1 and CDR2: SGHRS and YFSETQ. The CDR3 has 16 residues.